Listed below are T cell receptor beta chains from one sample, sequenced in a study of a mutant IDH1 vaccine in newly diagnosed glioma. Produced via immunoSEQ multiplex PCR; TCRdb's table is partial and in-frame only. The sample carries under 75,000 clones, around 90% recorded once. This sample comprised PBMCs, obtained from a glioma patient treated with radiotherapy, temozolomide or both. All receptors derive from a man aged 45-65 years with glioma. Both conserved end residues are part of each CDR3. Each record gives: CDR3 length, J gene, D gene, clone size, V gene, CDR3 DNA, CDR3 protein. D genes are given only for firm matches. A clone size is listed for some rows: how often the clone was seen (once, few, many), or a class if it is expanded.

16	TRBJ2-3	-	-	TRBV18	TGTGCCAGCTCACCATCAAAGACCCAAACAGGGCTCCGGAAGTATTTT	CASSPSKTQTGLRKYF
15	TRBJ2-5	-	-	TRBV6-4	TGTGCCAGCAGGGGTGAAACCTTACACCAAGAGACCCAGTACTTC	CASRGETLHQETQYF
13	TRBJ2-2	TRBD1	-	TRBV19	TGTGCCAGTAGTACAGGGGGCATCGGGGAGCTGTTTTTT	CASSTGGIGELFF
16	TRBJ2-7	TRBD1	-	TRBV7-9	TGTGCCAGCAGCTTAGTGGGACAGGGCCCGTCCTACGAGCAGTACTTC	CASSLVGQGPSYEQYF
13	TRBJ1-3	-	-	TRBV7-9	TGTGCCAGCAATCACGAGTCTGGAAACACCATATATTTT	CASNHESGNTIYF
17	TRBJ2-3	TRBD2	once	TRBV9	TGTGCCAGCAGCCCCCACTCCCGGGGGGGATATGCAGATACGCAGTATTTT	CASSPHSRGGYADTQYF
13	TRBJ1-1	-	once	TRBV28	TGTGCCAGCAAGACAGAAATGAACACTGAAGCTTTCTTT	CASKTEMNTEAFF
19	TRBJ2-4	TRBD2	-	TRBV7-9	TGTGCCAGCAGCCCCCCGAGGACTAGCGGGAGCGGGGCCAAAAACATTCAGTACTTC	CASSPPRTSGSGAKNIQYF
16	TRBJ2-2	TRBD2	once	TRBV23-1	TGCGCCAGCAGTCAATCAGGCCAGCGGGGGGTCGGGGAGCTGTTTTTT	CASSQSGQRGVGELFF
16	TRBJ2-7	-	-	TRBV4-1	TGCGCCAGCAGCCAAGCCGGCGGGGCAAGCTCCTACGAGCAGTACTTC	CASSQAGGASSYEQYF